This T cell receptor beta chain was retrieved from a study of control samples from healthy donors and cancer patients (TCRdb year 2020). As encoded in the germline V gene, CDR1 is MNHEY while CDR2 is SVGAGI. There are 15 amino acids in the CDR3, from cysteine to phenylalanine inclusive. The entry retains the CDR3 DNA only, 45 bases that are in frame from base 1. Deletion took 0 bases off V and 5 bases off J, with a span of 10 bases between the germline ends. Library generation was performed with the immunoSEQ multiplex PCR assay. TCRdb took this table from immuneACCESS and kept in-frame rearrangements with V and J called. Such tables lack part of the clones; where checked against another copy, unresolved V genes explain under half of the gap, and the rest is unexplained. The sample yields over 15,000 clones; roughly nine tenths were counted once. The ten largest make up about 30% of the sample. Concerning this clone itself: This clone's antigen is unknown. Per-base quality was not reported, and no clone a single base away is much larger than it.

Recombination joined TRBV6-5 with TRBJ1-4, with TRBD1 perhaps the D gene, on 6 matching bases. This TCR derives from a man in his sixties with head and neck cancer. The sequenced material came from PBMCs. The nucleotides read TGTGCCAGCAGTTACTCGGGGAGGGGGAATGAAAAACTGTTTTTT. It translates to CASSYSGRGNEKLFF.